This is a list of T cell receptor beta chains from one sample in a study of T cell changes during pregnancy in multiple sclerosis. The repertoire was sequenced with immunoSEQ multiplex PCR; TCRdb's copy has only in-frame clones and lacks some. The table lists fewer than 85,000 clones, 94% of them singletons, with about 2.5% in the top ten. The sample in question was peripheral blood, obtained in the third trimester of pregnancy. Every receptor here comes from a female donor with multiple sclerosis, enrolled in a pregnancy study. Both conserved end residues are part of each CDR3. The D gene is left open where the match is weak. Only some rows state a clone size, as once, few, many or a class for expanded clones.

TRBD2	once	TRBV5-6	TRBJ2-2	TGTGCCAGCAGCTCATTCCAGCGGGGCAGAACCGGGGAGCTGTTTTTT	CASSSFQRGRTGELFF
TRBD2	.	TRBV5-6	TRBJ2-1	TGTGCCAGCAGCTCTCCGACTAGCGGATATTCCTACAATGAGCAGTTCTTC	CASSSPTSGYSYNEQFF
TRBD1	.	TRBV5-6	TRBJ2-2	TGTGCCAGCAGCACCCGACAGGGGGCGAACACCGGGGAGCTGTTTTTT	CASSTRQGANTGELFF
TRBD1	.	TRBV6-5	TRBJ2-1	TGTGCCAGCAGGACAGGGGGACGCAATGAGCAGTTCTTC	CASRTGGRNEQFF
.	.	TRBV5-4	TRBJ1-2	TGTGCCACCCGGCCCCGGGTAGAGACGCTCTATGGCTACACCTTC	CATRPRVETLYGYTF
.	.	TRBV7-3	TRBJ1-6	TGTGCCAGCAGCTTATATGGGGGGGTGGCCCTCCACTTT	CASSLYGGVALHF
.	.	TRBV6-1	TRBJ1-1	TGTGCCGCTTGTCGGCAGGAGACAGGGAACACTGAAGCTTTCTTT	CAACRQETGNTEAFF
TRBD1	.	TRBV5-4	TRBJ2-1	TGTGCCAGCAGCTTGGAGGGGGCGGGTCGCGAGCAGTTCTTC	CASSLEGAGREQFF
.	.	TRBV7-9	TRBJ2-3	TGTGCCAGCAGTTCGACTAGTGCGGCTAGCACAGATACGCAGTATTTT	CASSSTSAASTDTQYF
TRBD1	.	TRBV10-3	TRBJ2-5	TGTGCCATCAGCGCCGGGACAGAAGAGACCCAGTACTTC	CAISAGTEETQYF
TRBD2	.	TRBV9	TRBJ2-3	TGTGCCAGCAGCGCCGGGGGGGCCGGACCAGATACGCAGTATTTT	CASSAGGAGPDTQYF
.	.	TRBV5-1	TRBJ1-1	TGCGCCAGCAGCCCGGAGGGGGGGCCTGAAGCTTTCTTT	CASSPEGGPEAFF
.	.	TRBV5-6	TRBJ1-2	TGTGCCAGCAGCTTGCGAAACCAGAACTATGGCTACACCTTC	CASSLRNQNYGYTF
TRBD2	.	TRBV2	TRBJ2-5	TGTGCCAGCAGTGGGGAATTGCGGGGGGCCGCTGGGACCCAGTACTTC	CASSGELRGAAGTQYF
TRBD2	once	TRBV11-2	TRBJ2-1	TGTGCCAGCAGCTTAGTACGGCGGGGGGGAAGGGAGCAGTTCTTC	CASSLVRRGGREQFF
TRBD1	.	TRBV6-4	TRBJ2-7	TGTGCCAGCAGTGACTCCACAGGGGGCGGGTACGAGCAGTACTTC	CASSDSTGGGYEQYF
TRBD1	.	TRBV7-6	TRBJ2-7	TGTGCCAGCACCCCCGGGACAGAAACCTACGAGCAGTACTTC	CASTPGTETYEQYF
TRBD2	.	TRBV6-5	TRBJ2-7	TGTGCCAGCAGCAAGGGAGGGGTCCACGAGCAGTACTTC	CASSKGGVHEQYF
TRBD2	.	TRBV11-2	TRBJ2-7	TGTGCCAGCAGCTTAGGGCGGGGGGCCTCCTACGAGCAGTACTTC	CASSLGRGASYEQYF
.	.	TRBV7-9	TRBJ1-5	TGTGCCAGCAGCAAAGGGGAAAGCAATCAGCCCCAGCATTTT	CASSKGESNQPQHF
TRBD1	.	TRBV5-7	TRBJ2-2	TGTGCCAGCAGCCCCGGGACAGGTACCTTCGCCGGGGAGCTGTTTTTT	CASSPGTGTFAGELFF
TRBD1	.	TRBV28	TRBJ2-7	TGTGCCAGCAGTTTATTATCCCAACAGGGGGCCTACGAGCAGTACTTC	CASSLLSQQGAYEQYF
TRBD1	.	TRBV19	TRBJ2-3	TGTGCCAGTAGTATTCGGGCAGGGGGCCCCTCAGAGTATTTT	CASSIRAGGPSEYF
.	.	TRBV25-1	TRBJ2-5	TGTGCCAGCAGCTCAGGCAGAGGGAAAGAGACCCAGTACTTC	CASSSGRGKETQYF
TRBD1	.	TRBV6-1	TRBJ2-7	TGTGCCAGCAGCCAGCTTGGGACAGGGAAGGGCGAGCAGTACTTC	CASSQLGTGKGEQYF
.	.	TRBV21-1	TRBJ2-7	TGTGCCAGCAGCAAAGAAGTAAAGGATGCGACAGGGGGGGACGAGCAGTACTTC	CASSKEVKDATGGDEQYF
.	.	TRBV7-6	TRBJ2-3	TGTGCCAGCAGCTTAGGACGGGGATTGGGCGGTACTAGCACAGATACGCAGTATTTT	CASSLGRGLGGTSTDTQYF
TRBD1	.	TRBV27	TRBJ2-2	TGTGCCAGCAGTTTTTTGGGACAGGGGAACACCGGGGAGCTGTTTTTT	CASSFLGQGNTGELFF
.	.	TRBV19	TRBJ1-1	TGTGCCAGTATCAGTACAGAAAACACTGAAGCTTTCTTT	CASISTENTEAFF
.	.	TRBV9	TRBJ2-7	TGTGCCAGCAGCGTAGGTTCAGGGAACTACGAGCAGTACTTC	CASSVGSGNYEQYF
.	.	TRBV4-1	TRBJ1-1	TGCGCCAGCAGCCATCGAGGCGAAGGAACTGAAGCTTTCTTT	CASSHRGEGTEAFF
.	.	TRBV12-5	TRBJ2-7	TGTGCTAGTGGTCCCAGCTACGAGCAGTACTTC	CASGPSYEQYF
.	.	TRBV29-1	TRBJ2-7	TGCAGCGTTGAAGCCGAGAGGAGCTCCTACGAGCAGTACTTC	CSVEAERSSYEQYF
TRBD1	.	TRBV4-1	TRBJ1-2	TGCGCCAGCAGCCAAGAGGGACAGCATTCGCTCTATGGCTACACCTTC	CASSQEGQHSLYGYTF
.	.	TRBV15	TRBJ1-2	TGTGCCACCAGCAGAGAGGTACGGGGGAACGATGGCTACACCTTC	CATSREVRGNDGYTF
TRBD2	.	TRBV7-2	TRBJ2-1	TGTGCCAGCAGCTTAGTGATTAGCGGGGTGGATGAGCAGTTCTTC	CASSLVISGVDEQFF
TRBD1	.	TRBV6-1	TRBJ1-1	TGTGCCAGCAGTGAAGCCGGGACAGCGTACGCTGAAGCTTTCTTT	CASSEAGTAYAEAFF
.	.	TRBV13	TRBJ2-3	TGTGCCAGCATAAAACTAAGCACAGATACGCAGTATTTT	CASIKLSTDTQYF
TRBD2	once	TRBV19	TRBJ2-3	TGTGCCAGTAGTATAGAGGGGGCTTGGGGACTAGCGCAGTATTTT	CASSIEGAWGLAQYF
.	.	TRBV30	TRBJ1-4	TGTGCCTGGGGGGGAGGGGAAAAACTGTTTTTT	CAWGGGEKLFF
.	few	TRBV7-3	TRBJ1-1	TGTGCCAGCAGCTTAGGGTCCCCGGGGACTGAAGCTTTCTTT	CASSLGSPGTEAFF
.	.	TRBV19	TRBJ1-1	TGTGCCAGTAGTATTGGCCTTGAAGCTTTCTTT	CASSIGLEAFF
TRBD2	.	TRBV4-2	TRBJ2-2	TGTGCCAGCAGCCAAGATCGGGGGGGCTCCACCGGGGAGCTGTTTTTT	CASSQDRGGSTGELFF
TRBD1	.	TRBV5-6	TRBJ1-5	TGTGCCAGCAGCTCCGGGACAGGAGGGGATCAGCCCCAGCATTTT	CASSSGTGGDQPQHF
.	.	TRBV14	TRBJ2-7	TGTGCCAGCAGCCAAGTCTTGGCCCGGGACACTCCTAGAGAGCAGTACTTC	CASSQVLARDTPREQYF